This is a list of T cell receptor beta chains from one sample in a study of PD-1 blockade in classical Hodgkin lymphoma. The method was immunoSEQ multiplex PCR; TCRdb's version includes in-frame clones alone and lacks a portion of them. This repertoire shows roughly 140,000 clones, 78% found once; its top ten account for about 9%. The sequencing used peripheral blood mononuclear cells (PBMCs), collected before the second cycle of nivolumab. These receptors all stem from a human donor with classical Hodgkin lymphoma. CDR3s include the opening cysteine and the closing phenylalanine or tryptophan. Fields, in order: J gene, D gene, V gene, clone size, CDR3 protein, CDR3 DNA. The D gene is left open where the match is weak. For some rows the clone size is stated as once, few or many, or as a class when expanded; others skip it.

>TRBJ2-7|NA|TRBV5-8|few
CASSRQGGSYEQYF
TGTGCCAGCAGCCGACAGGGCGGGAGCTACGAGCAGTACTTC
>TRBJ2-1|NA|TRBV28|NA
CASSERFNEQFF
TGTGCCAGCTCGGAGAGGTTCAATGAGCAGTTCTTC
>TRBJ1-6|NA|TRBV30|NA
CAWLGRYNSPLHF
TGTGCCTGGCTCGGGCGTTATAATTCACCCCTCCACTTT
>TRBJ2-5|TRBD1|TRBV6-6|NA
CASSRGGQGVETQYF
TGTGCCAGCTCTCGAGGGGGACAGGGGGTAGAGACCCAGTACTTC
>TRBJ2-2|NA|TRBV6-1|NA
CASVSRIPGELFF
TGTGCCAGCGTCTCTCGGATCCCCGGGGAGCTGTTTTTT
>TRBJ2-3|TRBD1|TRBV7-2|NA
CASSLLTGVTDTQYF
TGTGCCAGCAGCCTACTGACAGGGGTGACAGATACGCAGTATTTT
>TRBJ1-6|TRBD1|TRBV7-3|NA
CASSLAGTANSPLHF
TGTGCCAGCAGCTTAGCGGGGACAGCTAATTCACCCCTCCACTTT
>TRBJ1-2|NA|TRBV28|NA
CACYLMGLGYTF
TGTGCCTGTTATCTAATGGGGTTGGGCTACACCTTC
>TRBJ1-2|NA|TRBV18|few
CASSPQDTVYGYTF
TGTGCCAGCTCACCGCAGGACACGGTCTATGGCTACACCTTC
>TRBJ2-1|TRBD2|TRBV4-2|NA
CASSQVTSGPNEQFF
TGTGCCAGCAGCCAAGTAACTAGCGGCCCCAATGAGCAGTTCTTC
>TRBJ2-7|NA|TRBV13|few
CASSLMGRKTYEQYF
TGTGCCAGCAGCCTTATGGGACGGAAGACCTACGAGCAGTACTTC
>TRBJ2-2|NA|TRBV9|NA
CASSEGTLWNTGELFF
TGTGCCAGCAGCGAAGGGACTCTCTGGAACACCGGGGAGCTGTTTTTT
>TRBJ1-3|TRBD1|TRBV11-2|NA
CASSMDRAGNTIYF
TGTGCCAGCAGCATGGACAGGGCTGGAAACACCATATATTTT
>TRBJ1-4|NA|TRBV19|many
CASSLGAQGFIATNEKLFF
TGTGCCAGTAGTCTCGGGGCGCAGGGTTTCATCGCAACTAATGAAAAACTGTTTTTT